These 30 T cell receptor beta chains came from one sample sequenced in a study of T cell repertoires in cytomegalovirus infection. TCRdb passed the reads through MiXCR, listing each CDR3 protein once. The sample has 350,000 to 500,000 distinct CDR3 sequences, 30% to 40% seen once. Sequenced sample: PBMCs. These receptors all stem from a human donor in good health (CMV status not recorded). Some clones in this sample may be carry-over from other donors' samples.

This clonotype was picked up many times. For the CDR3, the DNA is TGTGCCAGTAGTAGCGCCGGCACAGCGTCTAATGAAAAACTGTTTTTT. It specifies CASSSAGTASNEKLFF. This sequence joins TRBV19 and TRBJ1-4; D unclear. The length of the CDR3 is 16 residues. V was pared by 4 bases and J by 3 bases, with 15 bases between. CDR1 is LNHDA, CDR2 SQIVND, per germline (reference sequence). The whole variable domain, filled in from reference TRBV19 and TRBJ1-4, reads DGGITQSPKYLFRKEGQNVTLSCEQNLNHDAMYWYRQDPGQGLRLIYYSQIVNDFQKGDIAEGYSVSREKKESFPLTVTSAQKNPTAFYLCASSSAGTASNEKLFFGSGTQLSVL.

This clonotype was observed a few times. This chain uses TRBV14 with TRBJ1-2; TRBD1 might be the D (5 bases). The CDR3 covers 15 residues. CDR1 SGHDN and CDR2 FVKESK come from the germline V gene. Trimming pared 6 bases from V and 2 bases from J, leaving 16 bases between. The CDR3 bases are TGTGCCAGCAGTCCCGACCCAGGGAGAAACTATGGCTACACCTTC. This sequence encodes CASSPDPGRNYGYTF.

In nucleotides, the CDR3 is TGTGCCAGCAGCCGCGCACATGAGCAGTTCTTC. This sequence encodes CASSRAHEQFF. J is TRBJ2-1 and V is TRBV3-1; D unresolved. CDR1 and CDR2 from the germline V gene are LGHDT and YNNKEL (reference sequence). Trimming pared 4 bases from V and 8 bases from J, leaving 6 bases between. CDR3 length: 11 residues.

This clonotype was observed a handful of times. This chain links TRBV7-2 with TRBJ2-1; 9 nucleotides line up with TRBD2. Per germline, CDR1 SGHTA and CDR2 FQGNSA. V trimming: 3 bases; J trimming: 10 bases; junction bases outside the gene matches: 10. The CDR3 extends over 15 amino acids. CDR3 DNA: TGTGCCAGCAGCTTTCGCGGGGGGGCCAGAGAAGAGCAGTTCTTC. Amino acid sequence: CASSFRGGAREEQFF.

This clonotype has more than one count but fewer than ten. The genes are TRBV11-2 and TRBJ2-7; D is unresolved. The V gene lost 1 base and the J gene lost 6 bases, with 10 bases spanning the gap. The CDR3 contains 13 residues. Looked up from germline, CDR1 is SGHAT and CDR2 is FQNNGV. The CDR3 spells CASSLGGIGEQYF. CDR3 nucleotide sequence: TGTGCCAGCAGCTTAGGAGGCATTGGCGAGCAGTACTTC.

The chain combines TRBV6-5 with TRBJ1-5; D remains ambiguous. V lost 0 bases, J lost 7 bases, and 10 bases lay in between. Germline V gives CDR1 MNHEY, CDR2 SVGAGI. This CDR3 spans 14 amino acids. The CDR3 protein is CASSYSSSGQPQHF. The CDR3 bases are TGTGCCAGCAGTTACTCGAGTTCCGGACAGCCCCAGCATTTT.

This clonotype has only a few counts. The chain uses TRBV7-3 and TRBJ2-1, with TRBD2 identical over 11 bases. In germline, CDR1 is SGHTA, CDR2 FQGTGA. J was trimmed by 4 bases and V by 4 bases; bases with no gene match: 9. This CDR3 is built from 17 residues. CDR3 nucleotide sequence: TGTGCCAGCAGCTCCCCTCCTAGCGGGGGGTCTTACAATGAGCAGTTCTTC. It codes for CASSSPPSGGSYNEQFF.

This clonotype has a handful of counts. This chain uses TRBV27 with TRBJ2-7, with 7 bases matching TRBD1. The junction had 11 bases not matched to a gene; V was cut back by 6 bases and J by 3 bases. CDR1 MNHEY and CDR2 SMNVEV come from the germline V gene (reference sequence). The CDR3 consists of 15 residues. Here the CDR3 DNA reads TGTGCCAGCAGGATCCGACAGGGTCCCTACTACGAGCAGTACTTC. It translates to CASRIRQGPYYEQYF.

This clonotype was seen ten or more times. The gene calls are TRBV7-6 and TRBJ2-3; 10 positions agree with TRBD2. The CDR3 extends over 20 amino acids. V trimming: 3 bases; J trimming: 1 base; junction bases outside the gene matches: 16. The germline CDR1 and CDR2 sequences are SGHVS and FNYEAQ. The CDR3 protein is CASSLSPSSSGGRGTDTQYF. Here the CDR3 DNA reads TGTGCCAGCAGCTTGTCCCCATCGTCTAGCGGGGGCCGGGGCACAGATACGCAGTATTTT. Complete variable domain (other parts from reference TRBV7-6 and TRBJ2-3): GAGVSQSPRYKVTKRGQDVALRCDPISGHVSLYWYRQALGQGPEFLTYFNYEAQQDKSGLPNDRFSAERPEGSISTLTIQRTEQRDSAMYRCASSLSPSSSGGRGTDTQYFGPGTRLTVL.

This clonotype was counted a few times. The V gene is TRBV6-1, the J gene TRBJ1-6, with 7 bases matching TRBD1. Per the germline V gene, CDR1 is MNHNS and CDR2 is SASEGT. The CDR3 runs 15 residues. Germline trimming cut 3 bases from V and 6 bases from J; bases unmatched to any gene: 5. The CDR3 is CASSDSGQTNSPLHF. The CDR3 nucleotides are TGTGCCAGCAGTGACTCGGGACAGACTAATTCACCCCTCCACTTT.

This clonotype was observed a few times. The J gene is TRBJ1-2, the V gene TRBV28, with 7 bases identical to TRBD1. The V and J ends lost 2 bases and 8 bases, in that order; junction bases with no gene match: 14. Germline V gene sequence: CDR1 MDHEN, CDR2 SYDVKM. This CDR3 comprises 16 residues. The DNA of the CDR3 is TGTGCCAGCAGTTTAGTCGCAGGGCAGGGGGTACCGGGCTACACCTTC. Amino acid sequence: CASSLVAGQGVPGYTF.

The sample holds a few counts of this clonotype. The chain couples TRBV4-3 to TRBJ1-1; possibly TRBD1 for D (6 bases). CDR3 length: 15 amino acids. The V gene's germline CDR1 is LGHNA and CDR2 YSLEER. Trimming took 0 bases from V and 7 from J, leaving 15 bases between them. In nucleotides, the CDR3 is TGCGCCAGCAGCCAAGATGAGGAGGGGGGCGATGAAGCTTTCTTT. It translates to CASSQDEEGGDEAFF.

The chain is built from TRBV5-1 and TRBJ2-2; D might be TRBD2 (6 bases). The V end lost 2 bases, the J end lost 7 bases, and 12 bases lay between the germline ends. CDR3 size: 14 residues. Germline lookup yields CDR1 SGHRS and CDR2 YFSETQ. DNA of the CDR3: TGCGCCAGCAGCTTTGGGGACTTGAGCGGGGAGCTGTTTTTT. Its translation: CASSFGDLSGELFF.

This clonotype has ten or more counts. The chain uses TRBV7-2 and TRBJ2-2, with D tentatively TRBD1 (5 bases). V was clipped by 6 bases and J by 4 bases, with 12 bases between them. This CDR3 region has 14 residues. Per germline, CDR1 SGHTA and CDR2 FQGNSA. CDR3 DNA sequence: TGTGCCAGCAGAAGGGGTTCTAGCACCGGGGAGCTGTTTTTT. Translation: CASRRGSSTGELFF.

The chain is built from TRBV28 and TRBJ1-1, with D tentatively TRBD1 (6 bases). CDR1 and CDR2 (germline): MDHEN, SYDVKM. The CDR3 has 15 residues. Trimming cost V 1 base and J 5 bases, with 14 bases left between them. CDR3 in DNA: TGTGCCAGCAGTTTATTGCAGGGGCGAAGAACTGAAGCTTTCTTT. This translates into CASSLLQGRRTEAFF.

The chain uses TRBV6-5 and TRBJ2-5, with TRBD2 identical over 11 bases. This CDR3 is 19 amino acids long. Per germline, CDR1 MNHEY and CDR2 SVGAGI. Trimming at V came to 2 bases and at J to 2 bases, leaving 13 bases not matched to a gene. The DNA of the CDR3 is TGTGCCAGCAGTTACAAGAATCGGGCTAGCGGGGGGAAACAAGAGACCCAGTACTTC. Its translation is CASSYKNRASGGKQETQYF.

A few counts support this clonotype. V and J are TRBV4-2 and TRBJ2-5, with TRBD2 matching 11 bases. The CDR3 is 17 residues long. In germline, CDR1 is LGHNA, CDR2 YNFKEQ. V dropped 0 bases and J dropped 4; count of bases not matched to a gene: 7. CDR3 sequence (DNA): TGTGCCAGCAGCCAAGATGGGCTAGCGGGGGGTCCAGAGACCCAGTACTTC. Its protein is CASSQDGLAGGPETQYF.

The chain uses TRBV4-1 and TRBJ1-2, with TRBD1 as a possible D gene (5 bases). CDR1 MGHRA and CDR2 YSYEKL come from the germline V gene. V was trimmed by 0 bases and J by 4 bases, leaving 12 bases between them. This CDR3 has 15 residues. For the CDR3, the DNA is TGCGCCAGCAGCCAAGAGACAAGAGGGGCCTATGGCTACACCTTC. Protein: CASSQETRGAYGYTF.

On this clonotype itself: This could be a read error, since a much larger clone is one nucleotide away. CDR3 sequence (DNA): TGCGCCAGCAGCCGGGACGGCCGCACAGATACGCAGTATTTT. Translation gives CASSRDGRTDTQYF. V usage is TRBV10-1 and J usage is TRBJ2-3, with D possibly being TRBD1 or TRBD2 (5 bases each). Germline-derived CDR1 and CDR2 are WNHNN and SYGVQD (reference sequence). V lost 6 bases and J lost 1, with 11 bases in between. CDR3 length: 14 amino acids.

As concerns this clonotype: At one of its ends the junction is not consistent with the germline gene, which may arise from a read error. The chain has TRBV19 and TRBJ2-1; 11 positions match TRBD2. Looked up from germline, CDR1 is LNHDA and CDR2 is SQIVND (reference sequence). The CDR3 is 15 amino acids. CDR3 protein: CVSSTTSGGHNEQFF. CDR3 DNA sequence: TGTGTCAGTAGTACTACTAGCGGGGGCCATAATGAGCAGTTCTTC.

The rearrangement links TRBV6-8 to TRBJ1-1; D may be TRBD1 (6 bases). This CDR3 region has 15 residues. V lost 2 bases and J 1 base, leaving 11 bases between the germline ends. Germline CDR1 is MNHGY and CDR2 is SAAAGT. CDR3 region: CASSYGGGKNTEAFF. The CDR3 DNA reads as TGTGCCAGCAGTTACGGGGGCGGGAAGAACACTGAAGCTTTCTTT.

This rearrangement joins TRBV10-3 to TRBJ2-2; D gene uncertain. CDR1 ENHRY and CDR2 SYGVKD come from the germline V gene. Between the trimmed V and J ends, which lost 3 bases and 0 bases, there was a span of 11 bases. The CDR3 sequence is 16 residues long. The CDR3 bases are TGTGCCATCAGTGAAAACCCCCCTCCGAACACCGGGGAGCTGTTTTTT. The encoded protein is CAISENPPPNTGELFF.

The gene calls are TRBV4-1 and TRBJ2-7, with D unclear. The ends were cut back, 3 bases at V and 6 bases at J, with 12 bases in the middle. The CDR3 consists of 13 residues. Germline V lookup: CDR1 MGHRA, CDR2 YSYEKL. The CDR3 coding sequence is TGCGCCAGCAGCCAGCCGCTGGGCGGCGAGCAGTACTTC. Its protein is CASSQPLGGEQYF.

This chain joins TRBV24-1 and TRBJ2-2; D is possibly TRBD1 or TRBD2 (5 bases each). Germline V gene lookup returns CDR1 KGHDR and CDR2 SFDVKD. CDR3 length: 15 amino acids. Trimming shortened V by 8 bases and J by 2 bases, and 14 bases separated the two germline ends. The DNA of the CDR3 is TGTGCCACCACCACCCGGGACGGAAACACCGGGGAGCTGTTTTTT. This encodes CATTTRDGNTGELFF.

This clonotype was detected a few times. The CDR3 protein is CASSLRQLNTGELFF. The CDR3 DNA reads as TGTGCCAGCAGCTTGCGACAGTTAAACACCGGGGAGCTGTTTTTT. This chain joins TRBV5-4 and TRBJ2-2; D perhaps matches TRBD1 (5 bases). The CDR3 loop spans 15 amino acids. Looked up from germline, CDR1 is SGHNT and CDR2 is YYREEE (reference sequence). V lost 1 base to trimming and J lost 2 bases, with 9 bases between them.

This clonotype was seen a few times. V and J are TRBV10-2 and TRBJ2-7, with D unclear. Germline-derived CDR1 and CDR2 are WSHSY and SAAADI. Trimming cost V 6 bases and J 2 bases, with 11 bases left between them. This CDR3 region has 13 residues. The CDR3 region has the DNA TGCGCCAGCAGCTTAGTAGCCCCCTACGAGCAGTACTTC. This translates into CASSLVAPYEQYF.

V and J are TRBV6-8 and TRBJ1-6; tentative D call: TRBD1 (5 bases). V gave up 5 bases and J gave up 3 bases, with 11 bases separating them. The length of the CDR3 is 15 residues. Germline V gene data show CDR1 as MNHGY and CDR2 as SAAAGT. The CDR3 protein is CASSPTALYNSPLHF. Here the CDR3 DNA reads TGTGCCAGCAGTCCGACAGCTCTCTATAATTCACCCCTCCACTTT.

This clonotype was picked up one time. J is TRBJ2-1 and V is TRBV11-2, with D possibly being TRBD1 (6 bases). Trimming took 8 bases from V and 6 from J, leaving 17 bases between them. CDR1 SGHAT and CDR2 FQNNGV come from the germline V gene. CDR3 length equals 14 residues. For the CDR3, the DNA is TGTGCCAGCCTACTCCCCGAAGGGGGCAATGAGCAGTTCTTC. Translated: CASLLPEGGNEQFF.

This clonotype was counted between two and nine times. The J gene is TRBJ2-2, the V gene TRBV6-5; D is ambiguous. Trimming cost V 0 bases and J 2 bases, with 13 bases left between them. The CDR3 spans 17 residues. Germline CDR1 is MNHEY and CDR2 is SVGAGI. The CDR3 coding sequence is TGTGCCAGCAGTTACTCTGGTGGGATGGACAACACCGGGGAGCTGTTTTTT. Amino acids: CASSYSGGMDNTGELFF.

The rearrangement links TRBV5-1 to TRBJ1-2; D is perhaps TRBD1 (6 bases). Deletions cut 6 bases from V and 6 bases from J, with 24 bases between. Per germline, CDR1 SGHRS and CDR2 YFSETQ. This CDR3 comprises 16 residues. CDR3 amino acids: CASTQSRPTGMDGYTF. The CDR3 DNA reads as TGCGCCAGCACCCAGAGCCGACCAACAGGGATGGATGGCTACACCTTC.